The rows below give T cell receptor beta chains drawn from one sample of a study of T and B cells in COVID-19 patients. TCRdb analysed the multiplex PCR reads with MiXCR anew, one entry per CDR3 protein. Among more than 5,500 distinct CDR3 sequences listed, around 32% were seen once. The sample consisted of blood. All receptors derive from a human donor who had recovered from COVID-19. Each CDR3 is given with its conserved first and last residue. A D gene is named only where the DNA matches it firmly. Clone size is stated in some rows and not others, as once, few, many or a class when expanded.

j_call | clone_size | v_call | d_call | cdr3_aa | cdr3_nt
TRBJ1-3 | . | TRBV27 | . | CASSSDRRQGNTIYF | TGTGCCAGCAGTAGTGACAGGAGACAAGGAAACACCATATATTTT
TRBJ2-3 | . | TRBV27 | . | CASSLYPSGTDTQYF | TGTGCCAGCAGTTTATATCCCAGCGGCACAGATACGCAGTATTTT
TRBJ2-5 | few | TRBV18 | . | CASSPLGGQETQYF | TGTGCCAGCTCACCACTCGGGGGCCAAGAGACCCAGTACTTC
TRBJ2-2 | . | TRBV6-2/TRBV6-3 | . | CASSYSSENTGELFF | TGTGCCAGCAGTTACTCGTCAGAGAACACCGGGGAGCTGTTTTTT
TRBJ2-1 | . | TRBV20-1 | TRBD2 | CSAVPPSGSGDEQFF | TGCAGTGCTGTCCCTCCTAGCGGGAGCGGCGATGAGCAGTTCTTC
TRBJ1-5 | . | TRBV11-1 | TRBD1 | CASSTRDRVGNQPQHF | TGTGCCAGCAGCACCCGGGACAGGGTGGGCAATCAGCCCCAGCATTTT
TRBJ1-4 | . | TRBV27 | . | CASSLYPEGEKLFF | TGTGCCAGCAGTTTATATCCGGAGGGTGAAAAACTGTTTTTT
TRBJ2-3 | medium-sized | TRBV10-3 | . | CAISGREPSLTQYF | TGTGCCATCAGTGGCCGAGAGCCTAGCTTGACGCAGTATTTT
TRBJ1-6 | . | TRBV7-9 | . | CASSPPGQNNSPLHF | TGTGCCAGCAGCCCCCCGGGACAAAATAATTCACCCCTCCACTTT
TRBJ2-7 | medium-sized | TRBV6-6 | TRBD2 | CASSYEGGGGSYEQYF | TGTGCCAGCAGTTACGAGGGTGGCGGGGGCTCCTACGAGCAGTACTTC
TRBJ2-7 | . | TRBV18 | TRBD1 | CASSRTGATYEQYF | TGTGCCAGCTCACGGACAGGGGCTACCTACGAGCAGTACTTC
TRBJ2-3 | . | TRBV6-4 | . | CASSDTRLGSDTQYF | TGTGCCAGCAGCGACACGCGCCTTGGTTCAGATACGCAGTATTTT
TRBJ1-6 | . | TRBV19 | . | CASTPGPGAYNSPLHF | TGTGCCAGTACTCCGGGGCCCGGCGCCTATAATTCACCCCTCCACTTT
TRBJ2-3 | medium-sized | TRBV6-5 | . | CASARAAFGTDTQYF | TGTGCCAGCGCGAGGGCCGCTTTCGGCACAGATACGCAGTATTTT
TRBJ1-1 | medium-sized | TRBV29-1 | . | CSVENGRGRNTEAFF | TGCAGCGTTGAAAACGGGAGGGGGAGGAACACTGAAGCTTTCTTT
TRBJ2-3 | few | TRBV15 | . | CATSRDSRRGRDTQYF | TGTGCCACCAGCAGAGACAGCCGACGGGGGAGAGATACGCAGTATTTT
TRBJ2-2 | medium-sized | TRBV5-5 | TRBD1 | CASSPRTGSGELFF | TGTGCCAGCAGCCCTAGGACAGGGTCCGGGGAGCTGTTTTTT
TRBJ1-2 | . | TRBV18 | . | CASSPVTDGGYTF | TGTGCCAGCTCACCGGTTACGGACGGGGGCTACACCTTC
TRBJ2-3 | few | TRBV7-2 | . | CASSPTTRPTDTQYF | TGTGCCAGCAGCCCGACGACTAGACCAACAGATACGCAGTATTTT
TRBJ2-1 | . | TRBV7-2 | . | CASSSERARVNEQFF | TGTGCCAGCAGCTCCGAGAGGGCCAGGGTCAATGAGCAGTTCTTC
TRBJ1-4 | . | TRBV6-1 | . | CASSEREGSDRKLFF | TGTGCCAGCAGTGAACGAGAGGGAAGCGATCGAAAACTGTTTTTT
TRBJ2-2 | medium-sized | TRBV29-1 | . | CSVVLGSANTGELFF | TGCAGCGTTGTTCTTGGGAGCGCGAACACCGGGGAGCTGTTTTTT
TRBJ1-2 | . | TRBV19 | . | CASSMEESYGYTF | TGTGCCAGTAGTATGGAGGAATCCTATGGCTACACCTTC
TRBJ1-5 | . | TRBV5-8 | . | CASSSYLADQPQHF | TGTGCCAGCAGCTCATATCTGGCTGATCAGCCCCAGCATTTT
TRBJ2-1 | medium-sized | TRBV19 | . | CASSISVEQFF | TGTGCCAGTAGTATTTCTGTTGAGCAGTTCTTC
TRBJ1-4 | . | TRBV5-5 | TRBD1 | CASSLLDRGLSLFF | TGTGCCAGCAGCTTGTTGGACAGGGGATTATCACTGTTTTTT
TRBJ1-1 | . | TRBV20-1 | . | CSARKQDTEAFF | TGCAGTGCTAGGAAGCAGGACACTGAAGCTTTCTTT
TRBJ2-1 | few | TRBV6-5 | . | CASRGYSYNEQFF | TGTGCCAGCAGGGGATACTCCTACAATGAGCAGTTCTTC
TRBJ2-5 | medium-sized | TRBV29-1 | . | CSVPDGRGETQYF | TGCAGCGTACCAGATGGCAGAGGAGAGACCCAGTACTTC
TRBJ2-2 | few | TRBV4-3 | TRBD2 | CASSQDIAGNTGELFF | TGCGCCAGCAGCCAAGACATAGCGGGGAACACCGGGGAGCTGTTTTTT
TRBJ2-5 | few | TRBV7-6 | . | CASSQRGGQETQYF | TGTGCCAGCAGCCAAAGAGGCGGTCAAGAGACCCAGTACTTC
TRBJ1-5 | few | TRBV13 | . | CASSLGSNQPQHF | TGTGCCAGCAGCTTGGGTAGCAATCAGCCCCAGCATTTT